These 15 T cell receptor beta chains share one sample of origin, sequenced in a study of T cell responses to AZD1222 COVID-19 vaccine. Method: immunoSEQ multiplex PCR; TCRdb's copy keeps in-frame clones and lacks some. This sample yields some 110,000 clones, of which more than 65% are seen a single time; around 9.9% belongs to the top ten. The sample was peripheral blood, taken on day 0 of AZD1222 vaccination. These receptors were obtained from an adult in good health.

This clone appeared once. J is TRBJ2-7 and V is TRBV5-4; TRBD1 agrees at 9 bases. Per the germline V gene, CDR1 is SGHNT and CDR2 is YYREEE (reference sequence). This CDR3 spans 14 amino acids. V trimming: 3 bases; J trimming: 6 bases; junction bases outside the gene matches: 7. Here the CDR3 reads CASSSSDRGSEQYF. CDR3 DNA: TGTGCCAGCAGCTCCTCGGACAGGGGATCCGAGCAGTACTTC.

This rearrangement joins TRBV24-1 to TRBJ1-2, with unresolved D. The CDR3 covers 15 residues. V was cut by 2 bases and J by 6 bases, with 15 bases left in between. Germline CDR1 is KGHDR and CDR2 is SFDVKD. In DNA form, the CDR3 reads TGTGCCACCAGTGATTCTACCTCGGGGAGCAATGGCTACACCTTC. Encoded protein: CATSDSTSGSNGYTF.

V usage is TRBV21-1 and J usage is TRBJ1-1. TRBV21-1 is a pseudogene segment. The CDR3 runs 13 residues. CDR3: CASRWEGNTEAFF. DNA of the CDR3: TGTGCCAGCAGATGGGAGGGGAACACTGAAGCTTTCTTT.

This clone was observed once. The V call is TRBV6-6, the J call TRBJ2-1, with TRBD2 identical over 11 bases. V dropped 7 bases and J dropped 8; count of bases not matched to a gene: 7. Germline CDR1 and CDR2: MNHNY and SVGAGI (reference sequence). The CDR3 length is 14 residues. Written as DNA, the CDR3 is TGTGCCAGCAAGGAGACTAGCGGGATAGATGAGCAGTTCTTC. Residues: CASKETSGIDEQFF.

CDR3: CASSLGTVSYNEQFF. The CDR3, as DNA: TGTGCCAGCAGTCTTGGGACAGTCTCCTACAATGAGCAGTTCTTC. The V call is TRBV6-5, the J call TRBJ2-1; 7 bases map to TRBD1. The CDR3 runs 15 residues. Trimming at V came to 5 bases and at J to 0 bases, leaving 4 bases not matched to a gene. CDR1 is MNHEY and CDR2 is SVGAGI in the germline V gene.

This clone came up once. The chain carries TRBV7-9 and TRBJ1-1; tentatively, D is TRBD1 (6 bases). Trimming shortened V by 5 bases and J by 4 bases, and 20 bases separated the two germline ends. The CDR3 is 16 residues long. Germline loops: CDR1 SEHNR, CDR2 FQNEAQ (reference sequence). The CDR3 loop reads CASSLRYGTPTTEAFF. In DNA, the CDR3 is TGTGCCAGCAGCCTCCGTTACGGGACACCGACCACTGAAGCTTTCTTT. Full variable domain (outside the CDR3, taken from reference TRBV7-9 and TRBJ1-1): DTGVSQNPRHKITKRGQNVTFRCDPISEHNRLYWYRQTLGQGPEFLTYFQNEAQLEKSRLLSDRFSAERPKGSFSTLEIQRTEQGDSAMYLCASSLRYGTPTTEAFFGQGTRLTVV.

This rearrangement joins TRBV7-2 to TRBJ2-5; no clear D. CDR3 size: 13 residues. Between the trimmed V and J ends, which lost 3 bases and 5 bases, there was a span of 10 bases. Per germline, CDR1 SGHTA and CDR2 FQGNSA. The CDR3 DNA is TGTGCCAGCAGCTTTACAATGGGTGAGACCCAGTACTTC. This translates into CASSFTMGETQYF.

This chain links TRBV9 with TRBJ2-2; D uncertain. Between the trimmed V and J ends, which lost 0 bases and 2 bases, there was a span of 5 bases. The CDR3 sequence is 14 residues long. Germline loops: CDR1 SGDLS, CDR2 YYNGEE. This CDR3 is CASSVGGNTGELFF. The DNA of the CDR3 is TGTGCCAGCAGCGTAGGGGGAAACACCGGGGAGCTGTTTTTT.

J is TRBJ1-1 and V is TRBV30, with 7 positions matching TRBD1. The CDR3 length is 14 residues. CDR1 is GTSNPN and CDR2 is SVGIG in the germline V gene (reference sequence). J lost 6 bases, V lost 2 bases, and 9 bases had no gene match. The CDR3 coding sequence is TGTGCCTGGAGTCTCCGGGACAGAAGTTCTGAAGCTTTCTTT. It codes for CAWSLRDRSSEAFF.

CDR3 bases: TGTGCCAGCAGTACGACAGGGGGGTTATATGGCTACACCTTC. Encoded protein: CASSTTGGLYGYTF. The chain combines TRBV6-5 with TRBJ1-2, with 9 bases matching TRBD1. J gave up 5 bases and V 5 bases, and 6 bases lay outside the gene matches. The CDR3 totals 14 residues. The germline V gene has CDR1 MNHEY and CDR2 SVGAGI.

The V call is TRBV28, the J call TRBJ2-5; D is perhaps TRBD2 (6 bases). The CDR3 totals 14 residues. Per the germline V gene, CDR1 is MDHEN and CDR2 is SYDVKM. V was pared by 5 bases and J by 5 bases, with 15 bases between. The CDR3 bases are TGTGCCAGCAGTCTTCCGGGAAGCGGGGAGACCCAGTACTTC. Translation: CASSLPGSGETQYF.

The genes are TRBV19 and TRBJ2-1, with a weak D call TRBD1 (6 bases). The length of the CDR3 is 16 residues. CDR1 LNHDA and CDR2 SQIVND come from the germline V gene (reference sequence). V was cut by 7 bases and J by 0 bases, with 16 bases left in between. Here the CDR3 reads CASNQDSLSSYNEQFF. CDR3 DNA: TGTGCCAGTAACCAGGACAGCCTAAGCTCCTACAATGAGCAGTTCTTC.

This rearrangement joins TRBV28 to TRBJ2-1; D perhaps matches TRBD2 (5 bases). Trimming stripped 10 bases from V and 6 bases from J, with 16 bases between. The CDR3 is 13 amino acids. Germline values: CDR1 MDHEN, CDR2 SYDVKM. The CDR3 is CATERQGSNEQFF. As DNA, the CDR3 is TGTGCCACCGAACGCCAAGGGAGCAATGAGCAGTTCTTC.

V and J are TRBV28 and TRBJ2-7; D may correspond to TRBD1 or TRBD2 (6 bases each). The V gene's germline CDR1 is MDHEN and CDR2 SYDVKM. The CDR3 is 15 amino acids. Deletions cut 6 bases from V and 0 bases from J, with 15 bases between. The CDR3 nucleotides read TGTGCCAGCAGCCATTGGGGGGCGAGCTCCTACGAGCAGTACTTC. Its translation is CASSHWGASSYEQYF.

V and J are TRBV29-1 and TRBJ1-4; 7 bases are shared with TRBD1. CDR3 size: 13 residues. Germline V gives CDR1 SQVTM, CDR2 ANQGSEA. With V trimmed by 2 bases and J by 6 bases, 3 bases remained unmatched. The DNA of the CDR3 is TGCAGCGTTGAAAGACAGGGACATGAAAAACTGTTTTTT. This encodes CSVERQGHEKLFF. Full variable domain (outside the CDR3, taken from reference TRBV29-1 and TRBJ1-4): SAVISQKPSRDICQRGTSLTIQCQVDSQVTMMFWYRQQPGQSLTLIATANQGSEATYESGFVIDKFPISRPNLTFSTLTVSNMSPEDSSIYLCSVERQGHEKLFFGSGTQLSVL.